The entry below describes one TCR beta chain. Its antigen is still unknown. This entry is derived from a study of shared clonotypes between healthy human individuals. On the study more broadly: Used for every donor were three CD4 naive, three CD4 memory, two CD8 naive and one CD8 memory plate. Study observations and caveats: Large sequencing depth failed to make sorted-subset sequencing complete, rarefaction showed.

Across several immunoSEQ plates, the genomic DNA of each subset was split evenly. Methods used by the authors: Because ImmunoSEQ provided only junction sequences with no quality scores, the filtering differed. Using immunoSEQ multiplex PCR, the repertoire was profiled, and TCRdb retains in-frame clones only, with some absent. V and J calls and clone size are given by that table; D and trimming were obtained from the DNA. The table includes about 2.1 million clones, 93% detected once. Terminally differentiated effector memory CD45RA+ cells were excluded from the naive CD8 cells, which were CD45RO-negative and positively selected for CCR7. Germline CDR1 MNHEY, CDR2 SMNVEV (reference sequence). The germline V and J ends were trimmed by 6 bases and 6 bases, with 16 bases remaining between them. The CDR3 runs to 14 residues.

Sequenced material: naive CD8+ T cells from PBMCs. The clonotype originates from a man younger than 30 in good health. Some clones in this sample may be carry-over from other donors' samples. The chain links TRBV27 to TRBJ2-3; tentative D call: TRBD2 (6 bases). This CDR3 is CASSHWAGTDTQYF. The CDR3 region has the DNA TGTGCCAGCAGCCACTGGGCGGGGACCGATACGCAGTATTTT.